This T cell receptor beta chain was recovered during a study of blood T cell repertoires in COVID-19. Germline V lookup: CDR1 MDHEN, CDR2 SYDVKM. The CDR3 sequence is 16 residues long. V shed 3 bases and J 0 bases; nucleotides not matched to a gene: 5. TCRdb keeps only in-frame clones here, not all; method: immunoSEQ multiplex PCR. The table includes about 110,000 clones, about 79% detected once. The chain joins TRBV28 to TRBJ1-1; the match to TRBD1 covers 9 bases. The receptor comes from a woman aged 80 or over with active or convalescent COVID-19. Sequenced material: peripheral blood. CDR3 sequence: CASSLGGQGMNTEAFF. CDR3 nucleotide sequence: TGTGCCAGCAGTTTGGGTGGACAGGGGATGAACACTGAAGCTTTCTTT.